The 6 T cell receptor beta chains presented below share a single source sample, sequenced in a study of shared clonotypes between healthy human individuals. Only CD45RO-negative cells positively selected for CCR7 counted as naive CD8 cells, so terminally differentiated effector memory CD45RA+ cells were excluded. Using immunoSEQ multiplex PCR, the repertoire was profiled, and TCRdb retains in-frame clones only, with some absent. The sample yields millions of clones, about 92% seen once. The specimen sequenced was naive CD8+ T cells from PBMCs. The receptor set was obtained from a young man in good health. Some clones in this sample may be carry-over from other donors' samples.

The rearrangement uses TRBV5-1 and TRBJ2-5, with TRBD2 identical over 8 bases. Trimming took 2 bases from V and 1 from J; bases not matched to a gene: 4. CDR1 is SGHRS, CDR2 YFSETQ, per germline. CDR3 length: 15 residues. The CDR3: CASSLAGDLQETQYF. DNA for the CDR3: TGCGCCAGCAGCTTAGCGGGAGATCTCCAAGAGACCCAGTACTTC.

The chain couples TRBV5-6 to TRBJ1-2; weak D call: TRBD1 (6 bases). The V end was cut by 4 bases, the J end by 4 bases, with 8 bases between. CDR3 size: 12 residues. Per the germline V gene, CDR1 is SGHDT and CDR2 is YYEEEE. For the CDR3, the DNA is TGTGCCAGCAGCACGGACAGCTATGGCTACACCTTC. Translated, it gives CASSTDSYGYTF.

The chain uses TRBV10-3 and TRBJ2-1, with 8 bases identical to TRBD2. The trim removed 3 bases at V and 6 bases at J, leaving 13 bases unmatched. The CDR3 has 17 amino acids. Germline V CDR1 and CDR2: ENHRY, SYGVKD. In DNA, the CDR3 is TGTGCCATCAGTGACCTTGGTGCGGGAGGCCTCTCCAATGAGCAGTTCTTC. Residues: CAISDLGAGGLSNEQFF.

This clone was counted a single time. The J gene is TRBJ2-7, the V gene TRBV6-1; D uncertain. Trimming left V 8 bases short and J 2 bases short, with 10 bases between. Germline V CDR1 and CDR2: MNHNS, SASEGT. The CDR3 runs 12 residues. The CDR3 reads CASRRGTYEQYF. Written as DNA, the CDR3 is TGTGCCAGCCGGCGCGGTACCTACGAGCAGTACTTC.

The chain is built from TRBV5-5 and TRBJ1-4; 9 bases fit TRBD1. With V trimmed by 3 bases and J by 6 bases, 12 bases remained unmatched. The CDR3 is 17 amino acids. The germline V gene has CDR1 SGHKS and CDR2 YYEKEE (reference sequence). The CDR3 DNA follows: TGTGCCAGCAGCTCGTTTATACGGACAGGGGAAGATGAAAAACTGTTTTTT. Translating it yields CASSSFIRTGEDEKLFF.

Only a few counts were recorded for this clone. The chain's CDR3 is CASSSPMNTEAFF. The CDR3 coding sequence is TGTGCCAGCAGTTCTCCAATGAACACTGAAGCTTTCTTT. The chain employs TRBV6-5 and TRBJ1-1, with D unclear. Germline loops: CDR1 MNHEY, CDR2 SVGAGI. The CDR3 is made up of 13 amino acids. V dropped 4 bases and J dropped 0 bases, with 6 bases sitting between them.